This is a list of T cell receptor beta chains from one sample in a study of blood T cell repertoires in COVID-19. TCRdb's copy holds only in-frame clones and misses some; the assay was immunoSEQ multiplex PCR. The sample records about 36,000 clones, roughly 90% being singletons. The specimen was peripheral blood. These receptors came from a man aged 55 to 70 with acute or convalescent COVID-19. Both conserved end residues are part of each CDR3. Fields, in order: V gene, clone size, J gene, D gene, CDR3 protein, CDR3 DNA. The D gene is left open where the match is weak. Clone size is stated in some rows and not others, as once, few, many or a class when expanded.

TRBV18	-	TRBJ2-2	-	CASSPIQGPTGELFF	TGTGCCAGCTCACCTATCCAGGGCCCCACCGGGGAGCTGTTTTTT
TRBV5-1	-	TRBJ1-1	TRBD1	CASSVSGGNTEAFF	TGCGCCAGCAGTGTCTCAGGGGGAAACACTGAAGCTTTCTTT
TRBV11-3	-	TRBJ2-5	TRBD2	CASSLFGTSFQETQYF	TGTGCCAGCAGCTTATTCGGGACTAGCTTTCAAGAGACCCAGTACTTC
TRBV10-1	-	TRBJ2-2	-	CASSETGRTGELFF	TGCGCCAGCAGTGAAACAGGGCGCACCGGGGAGCTGTTTTTT
TRBV9	-	TRBJ2-7	-	CASSVRRNGYEQYF	TGTGCCAGCAGCGTCAGGAGGAATGGCTACGAGCAGTACTTC
TRBV19	-	TRBJ2-5	-	CASSPRQFGETQYF	TGTGCCAGTAGTCCCAGACAGTTCGGGGAGACCCAGTACTTC
TRBV5-1	-	TRBJ2-2	-	CASSLRGHTGELFF	TGCGCCAGCAGCTTGAGGGGCCACACCGGGGAGCTGTTTTTT
TRBV4-1	-	TRBJ1-2	TRBD1	CASSQPGTGRGYTF	TGCGCCAGCAGCCAGCCCGGGACAGGGCGAGGATACACCTTC
TRBV15	-	TRBJ2-2	-	CATSRGPNTGELFF	TGTGCCACCAGCCGCGGTCCGAACACCGGGGAGCTGTTTTTT
TRBV20-1	-	TRBJ1-2	TRBD1	CSASTGVGYGYTF	TGCAGTGCTAGTACAGGGGTTGGGTATGGCTACACCTTC
TRBV2	-	TRBJ2-1	-	CASSEYNEQFF	TGTGCCAGCAGTGAATATAATGAGCAGTTCTTC
TRBV10-3	few	TRBJ2-3	TRBD2	CAISSGRSTDTQYF	TGTGCCATCTCTAGCGGGAGGAGCACAGATACGCAGTATTTT
TRBV29-1	-	TRBJ2-7	TRBD2	CSVVREGPYEQYF	TGCAGCGTTGTGCGGGAGGGTCCGTACGAGCAGTACTTC
TRBV10-3	-	TRBJ2-1	TRBD2	CAISESGLADPYNEQFF	TGTGCCATCAGTGAGTCAGGACTAGCGGATCCCTACAATGAGCAGTTCTTC
TRBV29-1	once	TRBJ1-4	-	CSVSRGGTGGEKLFF	TGCAGCGTATCCCGAGGGGGAACTGGAGGTGAAAAACTGTTTTTT